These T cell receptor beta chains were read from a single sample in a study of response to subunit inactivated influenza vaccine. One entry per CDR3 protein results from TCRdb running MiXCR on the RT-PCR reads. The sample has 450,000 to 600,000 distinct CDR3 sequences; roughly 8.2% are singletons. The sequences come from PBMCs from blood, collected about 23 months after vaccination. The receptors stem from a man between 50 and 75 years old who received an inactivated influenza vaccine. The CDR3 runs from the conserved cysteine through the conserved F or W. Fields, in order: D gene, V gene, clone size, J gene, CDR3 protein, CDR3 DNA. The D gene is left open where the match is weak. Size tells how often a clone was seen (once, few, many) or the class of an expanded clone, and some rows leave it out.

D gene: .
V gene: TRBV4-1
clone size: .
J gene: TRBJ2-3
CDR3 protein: CASSHARLEYTDTQYF
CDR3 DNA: TGCGCCAGCAGCCACGCACGACTAGAGTACACAGATACGCAGTATTTT

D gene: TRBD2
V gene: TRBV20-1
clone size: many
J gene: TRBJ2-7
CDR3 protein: CSARARGGGTYEQYF
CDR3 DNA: TGCAGTGCTAGAGCCCGCGGGGGAGGGACCTACGAGCAGTACTTC

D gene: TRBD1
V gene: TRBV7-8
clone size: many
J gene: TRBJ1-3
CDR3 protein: CASSPYSGQATIYF
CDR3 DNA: TGTGCCAGCAGCCCATACTCAGGACAGGCCACCATATATTTT

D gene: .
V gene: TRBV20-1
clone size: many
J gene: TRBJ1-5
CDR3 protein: CSARDLASQNQPQHF
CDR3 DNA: TGCAGTGCTAGAGATCTCGCCAGCCAGAATCAGCCCCAGCATTTT

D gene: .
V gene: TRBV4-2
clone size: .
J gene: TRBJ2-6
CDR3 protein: CASSQIRDSGANVLTF
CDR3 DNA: TGTGCCAGCAGTCAAATTAGGGACTCTGGGGCCAATGTCCTGACTTTC

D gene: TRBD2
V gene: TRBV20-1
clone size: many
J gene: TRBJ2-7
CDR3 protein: CSARDGGAYEQYF
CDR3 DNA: TGCAGTGCTAGAGATGGGGGGGCCTACGAGCAGTACTTC

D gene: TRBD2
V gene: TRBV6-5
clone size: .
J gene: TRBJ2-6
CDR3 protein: CASSYRGLAGFGANVLTF
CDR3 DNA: TGTGCCAGCAGTTACCGGGGTCTAGCGGGTTTTGGGGCCAACGTCCTGACTTTC

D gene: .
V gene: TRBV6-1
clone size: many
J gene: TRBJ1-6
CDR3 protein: CASSNGQNNSPLHF
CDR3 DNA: TGTGCCAGCAGTAATGGACAGAATAATTCACCCCTCCACTTT

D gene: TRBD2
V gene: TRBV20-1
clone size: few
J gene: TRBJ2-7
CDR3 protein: CSASPSGGGSSLFYEQYF
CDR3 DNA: TGCAGTGCATCCCCGTCGGGGGGGGGATCATCCTTATTCTACGAGCAGTACTTC

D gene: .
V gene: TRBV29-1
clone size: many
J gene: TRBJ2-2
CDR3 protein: CSVARGLPGELFF
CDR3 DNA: TGCAGCGTGGCCCGGGGCCTTCCCGGGGAGCTGTTTTTT

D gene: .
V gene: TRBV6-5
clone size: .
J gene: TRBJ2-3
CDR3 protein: CASSYLYTDTQYF
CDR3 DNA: TGTGCCAGCAGTTACTTATACACAGATACGCAGTATTTT

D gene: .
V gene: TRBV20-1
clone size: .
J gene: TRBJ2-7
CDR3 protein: CSASWRVYEQYF
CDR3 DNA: TGCAGTGCTAGTTGGAGGGTTTACGAGCAGTACTTC

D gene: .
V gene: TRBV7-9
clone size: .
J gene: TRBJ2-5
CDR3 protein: CASSYRAQETQYF
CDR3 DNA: TGTGCCAGCAGCTACAGGGCCCAAGAGACCCAGTACTTC

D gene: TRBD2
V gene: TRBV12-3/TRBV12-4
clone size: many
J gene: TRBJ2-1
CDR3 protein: CASRISTSGRARNEQFF
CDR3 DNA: TGTGCCAGCAGGATATCGACTAGCGGGAGGGCCCGGAATGAGCAGTTCTTC

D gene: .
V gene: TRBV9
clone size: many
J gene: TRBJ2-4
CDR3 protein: CASSVAPGLAKNIQYF
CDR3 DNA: TGTGCCAGCAGCGTAGCCCCAGGGCTAGCCAAAAACATTCAGTACTTC

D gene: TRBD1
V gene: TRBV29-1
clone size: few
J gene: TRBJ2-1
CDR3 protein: CSVVTGTGGYNEQFF
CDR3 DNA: TGCAGCGTTGTAACCGGGACAGGGGGCTACAATGAGCAGTTCTTC

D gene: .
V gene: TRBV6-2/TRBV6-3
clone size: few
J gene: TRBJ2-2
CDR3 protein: CASSFDRTTGELFF
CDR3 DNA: TGTGCCAGCAGTTTTGACAGGACCACCGGGGAGCTGTTTTTT

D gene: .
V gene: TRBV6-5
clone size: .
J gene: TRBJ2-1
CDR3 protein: CASSYSHDQFGRTDEQFF
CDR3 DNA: TGTGCCAGCAGTTACTCCCATGACCAATTCGGCAGAACGGATGAGCAGTTCTTC

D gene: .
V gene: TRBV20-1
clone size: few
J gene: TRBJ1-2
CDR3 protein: CSTQPTVRDGYTF
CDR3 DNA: TGCAGTACCCAACCGACAGTGCGGGATGGCTACACCTTC

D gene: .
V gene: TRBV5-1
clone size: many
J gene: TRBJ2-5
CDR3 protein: CASSQSLTGQETQYF
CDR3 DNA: TGCGCCAGCAGCCAGTCCTTAACAGGGCAAGAGACCCAGTACTTC